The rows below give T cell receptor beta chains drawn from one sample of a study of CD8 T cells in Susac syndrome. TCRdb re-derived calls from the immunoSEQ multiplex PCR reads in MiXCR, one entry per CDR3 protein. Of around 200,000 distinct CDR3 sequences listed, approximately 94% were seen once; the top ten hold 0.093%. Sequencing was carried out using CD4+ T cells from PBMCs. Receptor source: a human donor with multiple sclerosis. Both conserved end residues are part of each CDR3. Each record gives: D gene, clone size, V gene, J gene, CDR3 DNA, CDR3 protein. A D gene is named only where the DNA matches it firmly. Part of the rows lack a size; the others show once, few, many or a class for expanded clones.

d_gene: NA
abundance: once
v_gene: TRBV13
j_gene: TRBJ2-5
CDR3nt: TGTGCCAGCAGCCCCCCAACTAGCCAAGAGACCCAGTACTTC
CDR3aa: CASSPPTSQETQYF

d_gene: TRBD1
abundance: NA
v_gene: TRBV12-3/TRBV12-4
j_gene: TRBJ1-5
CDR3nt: TGTGCCAGCAGCGAAAGGACAGGGGGAAGCAATCAGCCCCAGCATTTT
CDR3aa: CASSERTGGSNQPQHF

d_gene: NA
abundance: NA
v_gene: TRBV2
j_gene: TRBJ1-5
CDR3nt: TGTGCCAGCAGTGGATCAGGGGCAAAAGTCGCTCAGCCCCAGCATTTT
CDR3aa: CASSGSGAKVAQPQHF

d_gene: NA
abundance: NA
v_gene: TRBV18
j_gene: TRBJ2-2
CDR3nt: TGTGCCAGCTCACCTGCCGGGGGAAAAACCGGGGAGCTGTTTTTT
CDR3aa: CASSPAGGKTGELFF

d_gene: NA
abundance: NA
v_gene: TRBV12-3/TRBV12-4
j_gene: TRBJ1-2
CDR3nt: TGTGCCAGCAGCTCGGCGCGCTATGGCTACACCTTC
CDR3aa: CASSSARYGYTF

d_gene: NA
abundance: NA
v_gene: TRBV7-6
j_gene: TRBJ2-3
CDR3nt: TGTGCCAGCAGCTCCACTGGAGACACAGATACGCAGTATTTT
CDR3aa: CASSSTGDTDTQYF

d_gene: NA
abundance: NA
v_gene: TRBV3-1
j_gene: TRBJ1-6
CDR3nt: TGTGCCAGCAGCCAAGGGGCCAGTAGAACAAGGGATTCACCCCTCCACTTT
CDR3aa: CASSQGASRTRDSPLHF

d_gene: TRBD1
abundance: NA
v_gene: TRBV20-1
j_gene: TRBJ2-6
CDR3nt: TGCAGTGCCAATATAAGACAGGGGGCATGGTCTGGGGCCAACGTCCTGACTTTC
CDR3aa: CSANIRQGAWSGANVLTF

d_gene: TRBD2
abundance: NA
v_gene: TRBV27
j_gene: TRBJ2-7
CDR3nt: TGTGCCAGCAGTCCGGGACTAATAGTCTACGAGCAGTACTTC
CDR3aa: CASSPGLIVYEQYF

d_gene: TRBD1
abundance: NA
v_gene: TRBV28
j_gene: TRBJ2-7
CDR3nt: TGTGCCAGCAACCGGGACAGAGTCTACGAGCAGTACTTC
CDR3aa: CASNRDRVYEQYF

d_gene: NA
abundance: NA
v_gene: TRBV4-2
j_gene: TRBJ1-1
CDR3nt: TGTGCCAGCAGCCCTTTAGACAAGAACACTGAAGCTTTCTTT
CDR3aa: CASSPLDKNTEAFF

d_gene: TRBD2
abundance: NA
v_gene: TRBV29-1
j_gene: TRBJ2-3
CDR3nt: TGCAGCGTTGGAACTAGCGGGGGGGTCCACACAGATACGCAGTATTTT
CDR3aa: CSVGTSGGVHTDTQYF

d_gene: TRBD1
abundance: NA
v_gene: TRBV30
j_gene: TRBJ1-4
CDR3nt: TGTGCCTGGAGTGAAGGACAGGGTAGAAAACTGTTTTTT
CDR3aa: CAWSEGQGRKLFF

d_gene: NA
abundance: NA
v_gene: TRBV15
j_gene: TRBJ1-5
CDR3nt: TGTGCCACCAGCGCAAGCCCCATTGATCAGCCCCAGCATTTT
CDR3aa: CATSASPIDQPQHF

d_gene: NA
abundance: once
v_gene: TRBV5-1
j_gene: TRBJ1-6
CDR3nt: TGCGCCAGCAGCGAAGGATGGAGGTCAGATTCACCCCTCCACTTT
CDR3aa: CASSEGWRSDSPLHF

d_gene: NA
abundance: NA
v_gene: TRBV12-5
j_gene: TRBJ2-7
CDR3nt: TGTGCTAGTGGTTTAGGATCCCCGGGAGAGCAGTACTTC
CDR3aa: CASGLGSPGEQYF

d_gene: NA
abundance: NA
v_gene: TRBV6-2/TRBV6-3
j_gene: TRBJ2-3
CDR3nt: TGTGCCAGCAGGGATGCGAACCCGGGGTCAGATACGCAGTATTTT
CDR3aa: CASRDANPGSDTQYF

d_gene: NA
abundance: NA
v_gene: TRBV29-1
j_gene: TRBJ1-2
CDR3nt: TGCAGCGTTTACCAGGGTAACTATGGCTACACCTTC
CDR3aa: CSVYQGNYGYTF

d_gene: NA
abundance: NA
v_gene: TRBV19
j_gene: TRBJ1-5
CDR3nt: TGTGCCAGTAGCTTTGTTGGTGGCAGAATAGGACAGCCCCAGCATTTT
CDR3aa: CASSFVGGRIGQPQHF

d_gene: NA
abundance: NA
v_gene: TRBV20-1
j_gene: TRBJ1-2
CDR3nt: TGCAGTGCTACGGGAAATGGGTATGGCTACACCTTC
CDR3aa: CSATGNGYGYTF

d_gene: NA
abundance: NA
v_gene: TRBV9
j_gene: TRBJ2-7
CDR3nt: TGTGCCAGCAGCGTAGCTAGCACCGGTCCCTACGAGCAGTACTTC
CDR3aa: CASSVASTGPYEQYF

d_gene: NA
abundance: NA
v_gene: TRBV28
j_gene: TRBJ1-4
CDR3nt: TGTGCCAGCAGAACCGCCCAGGGAACTGAAAAACTGTTTTTT
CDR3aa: CASRTAQGTEKLFF

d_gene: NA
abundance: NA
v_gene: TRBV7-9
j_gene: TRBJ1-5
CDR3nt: TGTGCCAGCAGCTCGAGTGGGCCCCAGCATTTT
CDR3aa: CASSSSGPQHF

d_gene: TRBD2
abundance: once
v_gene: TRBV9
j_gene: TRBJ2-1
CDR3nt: TGTGCCAGCAGCGTAGATCCTAGCGGGGGGGTTAATGAGCAGTTCTTC
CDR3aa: CASSVDPSGGVNEQFF

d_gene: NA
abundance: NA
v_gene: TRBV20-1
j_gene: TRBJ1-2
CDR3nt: TGCAGTGCTAGAAGGACGGCCTATGGCTACACCTTC
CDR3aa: CSARRTAYGYTF

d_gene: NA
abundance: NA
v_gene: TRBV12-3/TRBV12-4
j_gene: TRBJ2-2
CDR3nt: TGTGCCAGCAGTAAAGGGAATCTGTTTTTT
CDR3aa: CASSKGNLFF

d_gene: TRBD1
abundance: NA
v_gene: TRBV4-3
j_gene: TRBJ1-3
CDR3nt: TGCGCCAGCAGCCAAGCCCAGACAGGGGCTGGAAACACCATATATTTT
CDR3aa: CASSQAQTGAGNTIYF